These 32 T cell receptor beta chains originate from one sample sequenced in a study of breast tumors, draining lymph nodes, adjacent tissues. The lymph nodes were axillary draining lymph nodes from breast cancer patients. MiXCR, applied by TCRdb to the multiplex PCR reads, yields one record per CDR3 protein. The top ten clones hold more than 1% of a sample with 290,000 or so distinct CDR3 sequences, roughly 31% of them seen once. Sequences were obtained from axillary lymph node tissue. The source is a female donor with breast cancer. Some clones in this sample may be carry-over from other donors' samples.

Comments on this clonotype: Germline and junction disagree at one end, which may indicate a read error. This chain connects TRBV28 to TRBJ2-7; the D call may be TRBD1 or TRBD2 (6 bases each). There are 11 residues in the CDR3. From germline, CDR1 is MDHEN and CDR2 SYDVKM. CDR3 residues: CASSGGGEAGF. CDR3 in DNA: TGTGCCAGCAGTGGTGGGGGCGAGGCGGGATTC.

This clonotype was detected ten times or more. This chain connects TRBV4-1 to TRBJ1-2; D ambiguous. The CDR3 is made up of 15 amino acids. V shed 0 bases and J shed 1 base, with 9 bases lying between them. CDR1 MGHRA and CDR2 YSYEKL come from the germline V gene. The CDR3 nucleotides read TGCGCCAGCAGCCAAGATGAGGGTCATAACTATGGCTACACCTTC. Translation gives CASSQDEGHNYGYTF.

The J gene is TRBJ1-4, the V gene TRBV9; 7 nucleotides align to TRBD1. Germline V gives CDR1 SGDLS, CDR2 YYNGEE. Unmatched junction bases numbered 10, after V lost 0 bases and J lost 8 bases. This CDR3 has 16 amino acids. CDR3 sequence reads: CASSVGTGSRGEKLFF. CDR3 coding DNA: TGTGCCAGCAGCGTAGGGACAGGCTCTAGGGGAGAAAAACTGTTTTTT.

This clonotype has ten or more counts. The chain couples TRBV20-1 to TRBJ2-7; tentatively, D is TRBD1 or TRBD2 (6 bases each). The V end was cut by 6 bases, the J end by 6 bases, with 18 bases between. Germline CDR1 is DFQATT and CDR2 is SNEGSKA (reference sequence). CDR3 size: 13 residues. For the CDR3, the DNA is TGCAGTGCCGGGGGCCAAACCTTCGGCGAGCAGTACTTC. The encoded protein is CSAGGQTFGEQYF.

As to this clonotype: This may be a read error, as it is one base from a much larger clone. The CDR3: CASSQGAGGETQSF. The CDR3, as DNA: TGTGCCAGCAGCCAAGGAGCTGGGGGGGAGACCCAGTCCTTC. The chain employs TRBV14 and TRBJ2-5; 7 bases are shared with TRBD2. Germline CDR1 reads SGHDN; CDR2 reads FVKESK. This CDR3 has 14 residues.

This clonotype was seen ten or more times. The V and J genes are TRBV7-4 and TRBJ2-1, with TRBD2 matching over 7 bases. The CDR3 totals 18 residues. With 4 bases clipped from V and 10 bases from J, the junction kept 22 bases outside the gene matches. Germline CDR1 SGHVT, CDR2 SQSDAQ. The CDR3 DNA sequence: TGTGCCAGCAGCTCAGAAATGATGTGGGGCGGGAGAAAGGGGGAGCAGTTCTTC. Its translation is CASSSEMMWGGRKGEQFF. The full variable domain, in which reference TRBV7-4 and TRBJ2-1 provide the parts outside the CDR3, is GAGVSQSPRYKVAKRGRDVALRCDSISGHVTLYWYRQTLGQGSEVLTYSQSDAQRDKSGRPSGRFSAERPERSVSTLKIQRTEQGDSAVYLCASSSEMMWGGRKGEQFFGPGTRLTVL.

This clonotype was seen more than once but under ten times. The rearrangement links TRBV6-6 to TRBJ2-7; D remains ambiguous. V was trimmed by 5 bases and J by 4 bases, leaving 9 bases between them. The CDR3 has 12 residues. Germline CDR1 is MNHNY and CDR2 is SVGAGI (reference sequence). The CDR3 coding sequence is TGTGCCAGCAGTCCCGACCGGTACGAGCAGTACTTC. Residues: CASSPDRYEQYF.

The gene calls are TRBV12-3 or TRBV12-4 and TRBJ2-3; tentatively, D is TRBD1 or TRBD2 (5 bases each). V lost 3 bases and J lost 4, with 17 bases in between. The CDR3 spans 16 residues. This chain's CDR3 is CASSFSSGGFPDTQYF. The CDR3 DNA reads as TGTGCCAGCAGTTTCTCCAGTGGGGGTTTTCCAGATACGCAGTATTTT.

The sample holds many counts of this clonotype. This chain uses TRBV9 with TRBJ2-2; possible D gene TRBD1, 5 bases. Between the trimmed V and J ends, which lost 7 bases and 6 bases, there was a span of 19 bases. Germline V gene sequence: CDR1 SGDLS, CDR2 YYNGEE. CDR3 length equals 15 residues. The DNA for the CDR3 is TGTGCCAGCGGAATTGATCAGGGTGAGGCCGGGGAGCTGTTTTTT. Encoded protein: CASGIDQGEAGELFF.

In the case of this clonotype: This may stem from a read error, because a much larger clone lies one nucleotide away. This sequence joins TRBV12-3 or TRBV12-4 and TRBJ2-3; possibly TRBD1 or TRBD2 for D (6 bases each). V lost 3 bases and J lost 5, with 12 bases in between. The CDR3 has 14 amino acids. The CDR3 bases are TGTGCCAGCAGTTTCTTAGGGGGGATAGATACGCAGTATTTT. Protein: CASSFLGGIDTQYF.

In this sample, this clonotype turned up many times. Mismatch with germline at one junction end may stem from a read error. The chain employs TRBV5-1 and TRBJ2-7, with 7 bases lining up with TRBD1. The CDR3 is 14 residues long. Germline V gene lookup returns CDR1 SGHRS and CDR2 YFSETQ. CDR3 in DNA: TGCGCCAGCAGCACACGGACAGGCTCCAACGAGCAGTACTTC. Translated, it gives CASSTRTGSNEQYF.

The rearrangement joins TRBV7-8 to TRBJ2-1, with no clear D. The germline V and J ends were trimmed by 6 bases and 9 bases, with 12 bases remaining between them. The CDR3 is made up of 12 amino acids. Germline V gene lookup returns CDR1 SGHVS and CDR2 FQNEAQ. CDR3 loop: CASSPRVGEQFF. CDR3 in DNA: TGTGCCAGCAGTCCTCGGGTGGGTGAGCAGTTCTTC.

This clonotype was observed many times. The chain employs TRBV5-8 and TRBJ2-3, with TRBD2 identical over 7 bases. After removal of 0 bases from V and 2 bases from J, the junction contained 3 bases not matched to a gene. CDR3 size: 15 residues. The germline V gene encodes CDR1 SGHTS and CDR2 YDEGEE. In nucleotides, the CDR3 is TGTGCCAGCAGCTTGGATGCGGGGGACACAGATACGCAGTATTTT. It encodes CASSLDAGDTDTQYF.

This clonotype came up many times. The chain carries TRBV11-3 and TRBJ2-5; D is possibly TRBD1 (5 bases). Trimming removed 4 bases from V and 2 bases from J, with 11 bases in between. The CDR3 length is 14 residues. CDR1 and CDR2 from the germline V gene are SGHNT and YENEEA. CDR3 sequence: CASSWVTVQETQYF. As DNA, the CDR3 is TGTGCCAGCAGCTGGGTGACAGTTCAAGAGACCCAGTACTTC. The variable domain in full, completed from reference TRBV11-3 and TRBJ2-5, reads EAGVVQSPRYKIIEKKQPVAFWCNPISGHNTLYWYLQNLGQGPELLIRYENEEAVDDSQLPKDRFSAERLKGVDSTLKIQPAELGDSAVYLCASSWVTVQETQYFGPGTRLLVL.

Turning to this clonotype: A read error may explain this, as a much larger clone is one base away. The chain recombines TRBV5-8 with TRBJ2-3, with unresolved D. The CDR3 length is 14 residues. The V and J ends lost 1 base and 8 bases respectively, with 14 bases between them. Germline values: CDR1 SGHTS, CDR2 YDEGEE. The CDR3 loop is CASSLWTTSGTQYF. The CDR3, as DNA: TGTGCCAGCAGCTTGTGGACGACTTCTGGTACGCAGTATTTT.

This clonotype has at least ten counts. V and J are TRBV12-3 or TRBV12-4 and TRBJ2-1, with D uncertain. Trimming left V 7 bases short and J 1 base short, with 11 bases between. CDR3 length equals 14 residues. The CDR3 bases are TGTGCCAGCACCGCCACTGGTTCCTACAATGAGCAGTTCTTC. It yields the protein CASTATGSYNEQFF.

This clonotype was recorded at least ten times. The CDR3 reads CASSSSPGPVQGASYEQYF. The CDR3 region has the DNA TGCGCCAGCAGCTCATCTCCGGGGCCAGTCCAGGGGGCATCCTACGAGCAGTACTTC. The chain links TRBV5-1 to TRBJ2-7; TRBD1 aligns across 8 bases. V shed 3 bases and J 1 base; nucleotides not matched to a gene: 18. CDR1 and CDR2 (germline): SGHRS, YFSETQ. The CDR3 is 19 residues long.

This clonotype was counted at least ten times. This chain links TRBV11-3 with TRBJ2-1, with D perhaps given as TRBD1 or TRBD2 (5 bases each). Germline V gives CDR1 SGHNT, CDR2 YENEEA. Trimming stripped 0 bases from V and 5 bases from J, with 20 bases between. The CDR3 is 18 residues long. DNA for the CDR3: TGTGCCAGCAGCTTAGACTCCTTGAGGACCTTGGGGGACAATGAGCAGTTCTTC. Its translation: CASSLDSLRTLGDNEQFF. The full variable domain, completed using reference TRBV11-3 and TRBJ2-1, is EAGVVQSPRYKIIEKKQPVAFWCNPISGHNTLYWYLQNLGQGPELLIRYENEEAVDDSQLPKDRFSAERLKGVDSTLKIQPAELGDSAVYLCASSLDSLRTLGDNEQFFGPGTRLTVL.

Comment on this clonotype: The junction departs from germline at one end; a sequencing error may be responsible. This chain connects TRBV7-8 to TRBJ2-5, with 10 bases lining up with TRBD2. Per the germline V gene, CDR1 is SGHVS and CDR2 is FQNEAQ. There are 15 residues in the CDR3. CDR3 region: CASQGGTSDRETQHF. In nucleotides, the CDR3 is TGTGCCAGCCAAGGGGGGACTAGCGACCGAGAGACCCAGCACTTC.

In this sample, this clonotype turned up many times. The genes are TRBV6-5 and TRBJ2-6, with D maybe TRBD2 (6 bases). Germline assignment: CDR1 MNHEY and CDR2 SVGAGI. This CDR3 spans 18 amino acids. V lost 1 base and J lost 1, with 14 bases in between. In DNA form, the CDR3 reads TGTGCCAGCAGTTACTTAGGATTCGGAGGGTCTGGGGCCAACGTCCTGACTTTC. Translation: CASSYLGFGGSGANVLTF.

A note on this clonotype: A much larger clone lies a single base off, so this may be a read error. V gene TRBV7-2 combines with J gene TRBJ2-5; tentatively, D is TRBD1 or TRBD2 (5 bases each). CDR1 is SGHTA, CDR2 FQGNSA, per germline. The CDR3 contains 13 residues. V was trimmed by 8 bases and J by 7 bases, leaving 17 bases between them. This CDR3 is CASRSDTGRTQYF. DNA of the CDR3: TGTGCCAGCCGCTCGGACACGGGGAGGACCCAGTACTTC.

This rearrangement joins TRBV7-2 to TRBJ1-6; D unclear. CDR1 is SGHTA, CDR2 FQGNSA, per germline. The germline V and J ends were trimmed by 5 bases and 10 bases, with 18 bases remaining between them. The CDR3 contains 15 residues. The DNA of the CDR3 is TGTGCCAGCAGCCAGCTAGTTCCGCTTTTCTCACCCCTCCACTTT. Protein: CASSQLVPLFSPLHF.

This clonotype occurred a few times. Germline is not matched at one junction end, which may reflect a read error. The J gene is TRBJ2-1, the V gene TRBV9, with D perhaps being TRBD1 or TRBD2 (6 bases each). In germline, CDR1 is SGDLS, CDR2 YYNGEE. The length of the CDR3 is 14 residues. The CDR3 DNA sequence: TGTGCCAGCAGCGTAGCGGGGGCCTACAATGAGCAGTCCTTC. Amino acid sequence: CASSVAGAYNEQSF. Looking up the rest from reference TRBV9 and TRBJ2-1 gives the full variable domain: DSGVTQTPKHLITATGQRVTLRCSPRSGDLSVYWYQQSLDQGLQFLIQYYNGEERAKGNILERFSAQQFPDLHSELNLSSLELGDSALYFCASSVAGAYNEQSFGPGTRLTVL.

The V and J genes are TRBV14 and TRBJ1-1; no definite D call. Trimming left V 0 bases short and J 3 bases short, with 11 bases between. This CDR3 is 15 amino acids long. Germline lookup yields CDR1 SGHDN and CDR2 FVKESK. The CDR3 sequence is CASSQDGGWDTEAFF. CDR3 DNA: TGTGCCAGCAGCCAAGACGGCGGGTGGGACACTGAAGCTTTCTTT.

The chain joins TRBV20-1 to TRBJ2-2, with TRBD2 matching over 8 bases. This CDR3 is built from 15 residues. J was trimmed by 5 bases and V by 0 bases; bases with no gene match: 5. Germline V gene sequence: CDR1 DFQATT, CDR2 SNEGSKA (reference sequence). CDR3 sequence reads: CSARDWREETGELFF. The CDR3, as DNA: TGCAGTGCTAGAGACTGGCGGGAGGAAACCGGGGAGCTGTTTTTT.

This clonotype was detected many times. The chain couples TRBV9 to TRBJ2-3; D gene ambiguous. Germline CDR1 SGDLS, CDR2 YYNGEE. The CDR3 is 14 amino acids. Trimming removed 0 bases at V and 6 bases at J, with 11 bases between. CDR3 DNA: TGTGCCAGCAGCGTAGGGGGAACCGGGGATACGCAGTATTTT. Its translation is CASSVGGTGDTQYF.

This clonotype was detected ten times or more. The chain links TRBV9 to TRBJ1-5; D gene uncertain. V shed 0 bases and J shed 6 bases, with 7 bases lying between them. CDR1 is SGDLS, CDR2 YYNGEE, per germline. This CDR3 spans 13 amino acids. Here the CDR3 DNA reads TGTGCCAGCAGCGTAGGGTCCAGTCAGCCCCAGCATTTT. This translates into CASSVGSSQPQHF.

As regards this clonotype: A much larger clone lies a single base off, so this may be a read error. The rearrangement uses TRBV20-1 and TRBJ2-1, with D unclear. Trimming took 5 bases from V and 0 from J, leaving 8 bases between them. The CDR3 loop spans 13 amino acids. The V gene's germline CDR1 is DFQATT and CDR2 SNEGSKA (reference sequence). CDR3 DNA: TGCAGTGCTTGGAGCCCCTCCTACAATGAGCAGTTCTTC. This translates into CSAWSPSYNEQFF.

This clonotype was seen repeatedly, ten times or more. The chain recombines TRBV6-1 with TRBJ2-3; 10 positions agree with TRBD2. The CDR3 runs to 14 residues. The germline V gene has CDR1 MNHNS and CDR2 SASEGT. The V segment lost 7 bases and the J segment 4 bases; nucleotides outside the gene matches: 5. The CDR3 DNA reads TGTGCCAGCAAGGGACTAGCGTTCCCAGATACGCAGTATTTT. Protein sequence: CASKGLAFPDTQYF.

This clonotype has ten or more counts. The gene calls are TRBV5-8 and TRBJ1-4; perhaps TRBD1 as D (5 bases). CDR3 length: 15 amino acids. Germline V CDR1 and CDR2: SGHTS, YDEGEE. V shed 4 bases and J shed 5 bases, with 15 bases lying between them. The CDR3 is CASSPGWRTNEKLFF. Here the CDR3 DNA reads TGTGCCAGCAGCCCCGGTTGGAGGACAAATGAAAAACTGTTTTTT.

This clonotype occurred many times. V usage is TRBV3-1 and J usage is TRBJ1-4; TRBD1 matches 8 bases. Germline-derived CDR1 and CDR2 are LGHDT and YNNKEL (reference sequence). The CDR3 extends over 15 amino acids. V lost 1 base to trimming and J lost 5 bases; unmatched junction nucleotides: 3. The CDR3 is CASSQAQGANEKLFF. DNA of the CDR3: TGTGCCAGCAGCCAAGCGCAGGGGGCAAATGAAAAACTGTTTTTT.

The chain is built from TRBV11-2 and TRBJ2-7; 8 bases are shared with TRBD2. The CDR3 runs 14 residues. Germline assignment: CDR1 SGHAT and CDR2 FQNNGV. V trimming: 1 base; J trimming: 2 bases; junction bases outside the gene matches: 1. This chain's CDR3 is CASSLGSGAYEQYF. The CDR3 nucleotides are TGTGCCAGCAGCTTAGGTAGCGGGGCCTACGAGCAGTACTTC.